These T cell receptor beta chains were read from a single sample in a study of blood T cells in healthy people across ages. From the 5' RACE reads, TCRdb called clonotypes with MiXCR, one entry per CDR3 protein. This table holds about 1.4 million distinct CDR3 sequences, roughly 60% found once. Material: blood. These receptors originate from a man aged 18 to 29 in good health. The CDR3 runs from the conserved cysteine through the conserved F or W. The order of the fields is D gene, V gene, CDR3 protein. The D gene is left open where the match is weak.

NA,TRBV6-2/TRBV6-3,CASSKTGIYVEQYF
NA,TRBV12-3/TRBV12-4,CASSLPGAVQFF
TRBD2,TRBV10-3,CATSSGTPEQYF
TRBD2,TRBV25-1,CASRLPGGETQYF
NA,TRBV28,CASSTSWEVLGADTQYF
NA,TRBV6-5,CASRLGFEQYF
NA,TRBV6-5,CASSPRETSSYEQYF
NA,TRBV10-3,CAISEGSLNTEAFF
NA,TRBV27,CASSLPGPGYEQYF
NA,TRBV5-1,CASSPLRGASSYNEQFF
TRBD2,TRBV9,CASSVGGLAGGTDTQYF
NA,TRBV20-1,CSARAGEEYF
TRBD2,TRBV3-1,CASSRMVSGRPDIQYF
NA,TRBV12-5,CASGSTSVGYEQYF
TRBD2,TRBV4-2,CASSPTSGENEQYF
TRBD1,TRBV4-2,CASSQVWTGATGELFF
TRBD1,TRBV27,CASSSTGDSYNSPLHF
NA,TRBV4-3,CASSQEARTYNEQFF
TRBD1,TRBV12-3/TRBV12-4,CASSAGQGVRTYGYTF
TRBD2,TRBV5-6,CASSLSLAASTDTQYF
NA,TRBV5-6,CASSFGSKYEQYF
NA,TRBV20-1,CSASLDNEQYF
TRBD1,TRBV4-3,CASSQDSGQGGQPQHF
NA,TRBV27,CASSLWGNLYEQYF
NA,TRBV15,CATSRDPGLEGGGYTF
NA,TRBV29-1,CSVVGLDSSYEQYF
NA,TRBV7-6,CASRRGTSGEKLFF
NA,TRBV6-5,CASSYGGDSYEQYF
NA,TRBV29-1,CSVNREPYNEQFF
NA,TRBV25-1,CASSEWPGETQYF
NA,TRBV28,CASSPPDGNYGYTF
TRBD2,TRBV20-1,CSARTPGSGGTDTQYF
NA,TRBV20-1,CSAKTQETWYYEQYF
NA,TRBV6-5,CASSYGVQANYGYTF
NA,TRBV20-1,CSASKTGPFNTGELFF
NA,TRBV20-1,CSASELNYGYTF
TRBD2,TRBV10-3,CAISGTSGTYEQYF
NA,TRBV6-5,CASSYDKGRGSEKLFF
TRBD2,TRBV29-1,CSVGLADYNEQYF
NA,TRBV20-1,CSARETKQATNEKLFF
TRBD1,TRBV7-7,CASSVTGTGVQETQYF
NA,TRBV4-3,CASRARESEAFF
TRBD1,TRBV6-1,CASSEGTGGRGIIYGYTF
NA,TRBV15,CATSRDRRGINYGYTF
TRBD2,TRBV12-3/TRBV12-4,CASSFPPAGEEVQETQYF
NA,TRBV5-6,CASSPSSLRDTQYF
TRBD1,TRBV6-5,CASSYQPGQHGYTF
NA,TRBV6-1,CASSVWTDSYEQYF
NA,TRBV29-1,CSVERRLAGRNEQFF
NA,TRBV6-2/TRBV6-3,CASNGGREARTEAFF
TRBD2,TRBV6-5,CASSYGTSAGGPLSEQYF
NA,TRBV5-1,CASSPVVQQGTDTQYF
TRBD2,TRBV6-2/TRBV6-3,CASSRGDFPSTDTQYF